The rows below give T cell receptor beta chains drawn from one sample of a study of T-cell reconstitution after alpha-beta-depleted transplantation in children. TCRdb itself ran the PCR reads through MiXCR, one entry per CDR3 protein. Among about 500,000 distinct CDR3 sequences listed, approximately 30% were seen once. The sequenced sample was PBMCs from the stem cell graft donor, obtained from the stem cell graft. Receptor source: a human donor who donated a stem cell graft to a child with aplastic anemia. The conserved cysteine and the conserved F or W are not part of the CDR3 here. Each record gives: V gene, CDR3 length, J gene, CDR3 protein.

v_gene: TRBV11-3; len: 11; j_gene: TRBJ1-2; CDR3aa: ASSLQGRRGYT
v_gene: TRBV9; len: 12; j_gene: TRBJ2-4; CDR3aa: ASSVTETKNIQY
v_gene: TRBV7-2; len: 12; j_gene: TRBJ2-5; CDR3aa: ASSLGPDQETQY
v_gene: TRBV5-5; len: 11; j_gene: TRBJ1-1; CDR3aa: ASSFSRRTEAF
v_gene: TRBV10-3; len: 10; j_gene: TRBJ1-2; CDR3aa: ASTGGTDGYT
v_gene: TRBV12-3/TRBV12-4; len: 15; j_gene: TRBJ2-5; CDR3aa: ASSLFSGTGTEETQY
v_gene: TRBV12-3/TRBV12-4; len: 16; j_gene: TRBJ2-1; CDR3aa: ASTPPRGEAERNNEQF
v_gene: TRBV29-1; len: 9; j_gene: TRBJ2-4; CDR3aa: SVEGGNIQY
v_gene: TRBV15; len: 12; j_gene: TRBJ1-5; CDR3aa: ATSRVDGEQTQH
v_gene: TRBV6-5; len: 15; j_gene: TRBJ2-3; CDR3aa: ASSYSMRRERTDTQY
v_gene: TRBV18; len: 14; j_gene: TRBJ1-2; CDR3aa: ASSQSPGTGTEGYT
v_gene: TRBV4-3; len: 15; j_gene: TRBJ2-3; CDR3aa: ASSQDRGSGSADTQY
v_gene: TRBV12-3/TRBV12-4; len: 12; j_gene: TRBJ1-2; CDR3aa: ASSLQGRGYGYT
v_gene: TRBV27; len: 12; j_gene: TRBJ2-1; CDR3aa: ASSLLAQYNEQF
v_gene: TRBV7-2; len: 14; j_gene: TRBJ2-1; CDR3aa: ASSLAWVAGANEQF
v_gene: TRBV7-2; len: 12; j_gene: TRBJ2-7; CDR3aa: ASSYQRDTYEQY
v_gene: TRBV6-1; len: 15; j_gene: TRBJ2-1; CDR3aa: ASGPAYRTSGNNEQF
v_gene: TRBV4-2; len: 14; j_gene: TRBJ2-6; CDR3aa: ASSRDSSSGANVLT
v_gene: TRBV15; len: 13; j_gene: TRBJ2-3; CDR3aa: ATSSWGGSPPTQY
v_gene: TRBV5-1; len: 13; j_gene: TRBJ1-4; CDR3aa: ASSLLASSDEKLF
v_gene: TRBV10-3; len: 13; j_gene: TRBJ2-1; CDR3aa: AISAVAGGQHEQF
v_gene: TRBV2; len: 11; j_gene: TRBJ2-5; CDR3aa: ASSENGWETQY
v_gene: TRBV10-3; len: 14; j_gene: TRBJ2-6; CDR3aa: AIGQGVDTGANVLT
v_gene: TRBV6-1; len: 12; j_gene: TRBJ1-5; CDR3aa: ASSEVGGYQPQH
v_gene: TRBV9; len: 14; j_gene: TRBJ1-3; CDR3aa: ASSAQHGYSGNTIY
v_gene: TRBV15; len: 14; j_gene: TRBJ2-4; CDR3aa: ATSRDQGAGKNIQY
v_gene: TRBV11-3; len: 13; j_gene: TRBJ2-7; CDR3aa: ASSLRQGPAYEQY
v_gene: TRBV12-3/TRBV12-4; len: 18; j_gene: TRBJ1-1; CDR3aa: ASSFRTGESPRLANTEAF
v_gene: TRBV14; len: 11; j_gene: TRBJ2-5; CDR3aa: ASSQLAQETQY
v_gene: TRBV7-2; len: 17; j_gene: TRBJ1-2; CDR3aa: ASSLAAGSQGGVNYGYT
v_gene: TRBV29-1; len: 12; j_gene: TRBJ2-2; CDR3aa: SVVMESATGELF
v_gene: TRBV20-1; len: 13; j_gene: TRBJ1-5; CDR3aa: SASPGQLLNQPQH
v_gene: TRBV15; len: 14; j_gene: TRBJ2-1; CDR3aa: ATSRDHGWTLNEQF
v_gene: TRBV4-1; len: 15; j_gene: TRBJ1-4; CDR3aa: ASSQGLGGATNEKLF
v_gene: TRBV20-1; len: 13; j_gene: TRBJ1-2; CDR3aa: SARDGAEANYGYT
v_gene: TRBV4-3; len: 13; j_gene: TRBJ2-1; CDR3aa: ASSQVFDGSDEQF
v_gene: TRBV5-4; len: 12; j_gene: TRBJ2-5; CDR3aa: ASSRDRATETQY
v_gene: TRBV4-3; len: 13; j_gene: TRBJ1-2; CDR3aa: ASSRNGQGSSGYT
v_gene: TRBV28; len: 13; j_gene: TRBJ1-2; CDR3aa: ASSASDATTYGYT
v_gene: TRBV5-4; len: 14; j_gene: TRBJ1-3; CDR3aa: ASSSGTPGQGYTIY
v_gene: TRBV4-2; len: 11; j_gene: TRBJ2-7; CDR3aa: ASSQDNALEQY
v_gene: TRBV30; len: 10; j_gene: TRBJ2-7; CDR3aa: AWSDTPVGQY
v_gene: TRBV9; len: 12; j_gene: TRBJ2-3; CDR3aa: ASNRAGFTDTQY
v_gene: TRBV7-2; len: 14; j_gene: TRBJ2-3; CDR3aa: ASSFEARKRGDTQY
v_gene: TRBV29-1; len: 13; j_gene: TRBJ2-1; CDR3aa: SAYPGLATYNEQF
v_gene: TRBV5-1; len: 14; j_gene: TRBJ2-2; CDR3aa: ASSPGTGGEGGELF
v_gene: TRBV5-1; len: 13; j_gene: TRBJ2-1; CDR3aa: ASTPWTSGRNEQF
v_gene: TRBV24-1; len: 15; j_gene: TRBJ2-3; CDR3aa: ATSEATSGRAPDTQY
v_gene: TRBV20-1; len: 14; j_gene: TRBJ2-4; CDR3aa: SVSGSGSGGKNIQY
v_gene: TRBV12-3/TRBV12-4; len: 11; j_gene: TRBJ2-1; CDR3aa: ASSDNRVHEQF
v_gene: TRBV3-1; len: 15; j_gene: TRBJ2-1; CDR3aa: ASSQERRGKNYNEQF
v_gene: TRBV30; len: 13; j_gene: TRBJ2-7; CDR3aa: AWSVPGGYSYEQY
v_gene: TRBV12-3/TRBV12-4; len: 9; j_gene: TRBJ1-1; CDR3aa: ASTREAEAF
v_gene: TRBV9; len: 13; j_gene: TRBJ2-1; CDR3aa: ASSAVSGSRNEQF
v_gene: TRBV30; len: 13; j_gene: TRBJ1-4; CDR3aa: AWSLTAGANEKLF
v_gene: TRBV5-5; len: 16; j_gene: TRBJ2-5; CDR3aa: ASSFGPRQARKQETQY
v_gene: TRBV5-1; len: 15; j_gene: TRBJ2-1; CDR3aa: ASSLDRAGGTYNEQF
v_gene: TRBV11-2; len: 16; j_gene: TRBJ2-6; CDR3aa: ASSSRGQGSPGANVLT
v_gene: TRBV7-2; len: 12; j_gene: TRBJ1-6; CDR3aa: ASSPRRGNSPLH